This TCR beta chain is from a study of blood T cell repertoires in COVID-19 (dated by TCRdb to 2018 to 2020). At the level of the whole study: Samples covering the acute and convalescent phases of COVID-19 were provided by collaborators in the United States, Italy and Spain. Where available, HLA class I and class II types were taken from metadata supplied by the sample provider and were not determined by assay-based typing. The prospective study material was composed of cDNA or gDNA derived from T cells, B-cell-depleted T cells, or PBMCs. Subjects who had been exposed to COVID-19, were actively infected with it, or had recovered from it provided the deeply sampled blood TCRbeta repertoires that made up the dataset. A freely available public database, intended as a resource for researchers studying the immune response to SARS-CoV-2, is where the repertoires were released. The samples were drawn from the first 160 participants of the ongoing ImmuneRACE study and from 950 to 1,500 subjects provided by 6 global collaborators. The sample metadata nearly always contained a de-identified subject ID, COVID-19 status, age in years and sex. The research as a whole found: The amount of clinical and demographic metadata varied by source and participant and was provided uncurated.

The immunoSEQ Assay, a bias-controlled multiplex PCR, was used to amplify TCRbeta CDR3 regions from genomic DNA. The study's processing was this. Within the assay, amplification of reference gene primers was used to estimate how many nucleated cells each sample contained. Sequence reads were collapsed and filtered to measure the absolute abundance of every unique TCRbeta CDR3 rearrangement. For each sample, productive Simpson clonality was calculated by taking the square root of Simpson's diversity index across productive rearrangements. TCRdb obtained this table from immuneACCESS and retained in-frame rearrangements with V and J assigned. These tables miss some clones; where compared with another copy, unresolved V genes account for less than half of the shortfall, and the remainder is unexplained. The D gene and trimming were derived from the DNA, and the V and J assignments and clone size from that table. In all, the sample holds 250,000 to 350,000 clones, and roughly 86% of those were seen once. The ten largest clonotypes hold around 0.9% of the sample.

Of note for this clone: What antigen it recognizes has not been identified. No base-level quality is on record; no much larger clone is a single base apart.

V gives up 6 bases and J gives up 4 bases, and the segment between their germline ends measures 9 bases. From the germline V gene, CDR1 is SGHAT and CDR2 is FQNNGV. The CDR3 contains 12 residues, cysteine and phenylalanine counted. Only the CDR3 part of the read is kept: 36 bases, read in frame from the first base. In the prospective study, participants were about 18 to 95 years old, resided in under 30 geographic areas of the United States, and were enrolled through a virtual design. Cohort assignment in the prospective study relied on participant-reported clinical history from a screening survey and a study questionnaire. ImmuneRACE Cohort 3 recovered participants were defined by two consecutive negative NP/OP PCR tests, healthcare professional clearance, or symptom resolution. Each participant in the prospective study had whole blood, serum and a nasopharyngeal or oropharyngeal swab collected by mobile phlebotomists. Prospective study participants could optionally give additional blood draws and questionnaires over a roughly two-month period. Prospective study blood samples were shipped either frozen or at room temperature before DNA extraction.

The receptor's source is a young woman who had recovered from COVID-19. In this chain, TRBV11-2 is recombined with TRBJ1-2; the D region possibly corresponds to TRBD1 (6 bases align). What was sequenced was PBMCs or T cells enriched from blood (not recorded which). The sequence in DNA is TGTGCCAGCAGGCGAGGGGGCTATGGCTACACCTTC. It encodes CASRRGGYGYTF.